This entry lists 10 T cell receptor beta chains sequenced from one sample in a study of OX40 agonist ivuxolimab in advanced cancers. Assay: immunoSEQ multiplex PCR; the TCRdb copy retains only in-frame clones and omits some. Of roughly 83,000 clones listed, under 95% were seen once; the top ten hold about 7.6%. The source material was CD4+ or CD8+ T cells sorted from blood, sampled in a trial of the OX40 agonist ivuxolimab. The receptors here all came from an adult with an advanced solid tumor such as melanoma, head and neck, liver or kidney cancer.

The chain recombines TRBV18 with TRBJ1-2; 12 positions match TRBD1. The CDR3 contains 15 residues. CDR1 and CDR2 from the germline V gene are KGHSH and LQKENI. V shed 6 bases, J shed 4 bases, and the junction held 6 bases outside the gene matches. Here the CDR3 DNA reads TGTGCCAGCTCTCGGGACAGGGGGCGGTCCTATGGCTACACCTTC. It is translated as CASSRDRGRSYGYTF.

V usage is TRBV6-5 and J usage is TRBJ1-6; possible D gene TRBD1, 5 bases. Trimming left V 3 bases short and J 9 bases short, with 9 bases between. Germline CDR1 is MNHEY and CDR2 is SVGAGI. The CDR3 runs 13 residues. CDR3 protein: CASSYQGSSPLHF. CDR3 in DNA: TGTGCCAGCAGTTATCAGGGTAGTTCACCCCTCCACTTT.

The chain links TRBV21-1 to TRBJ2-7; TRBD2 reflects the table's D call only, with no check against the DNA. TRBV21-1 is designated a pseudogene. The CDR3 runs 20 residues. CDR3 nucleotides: TGTGCCAGCAGCAAAACCACGGGAGGGACCCGCACTTCCTCCTGGTGGGAGCAGTACTTC. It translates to CASSKTTGGTRTSSWWEQYF.

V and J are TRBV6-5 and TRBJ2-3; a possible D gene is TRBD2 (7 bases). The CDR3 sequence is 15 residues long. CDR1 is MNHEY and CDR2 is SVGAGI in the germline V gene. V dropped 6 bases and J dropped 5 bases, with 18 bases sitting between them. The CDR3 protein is CASSPQGGGGDTQYF. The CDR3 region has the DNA TGTGCCAGCAGCCCCCAGGGAGGGGGGGGAGATACGCAGTATTTT.

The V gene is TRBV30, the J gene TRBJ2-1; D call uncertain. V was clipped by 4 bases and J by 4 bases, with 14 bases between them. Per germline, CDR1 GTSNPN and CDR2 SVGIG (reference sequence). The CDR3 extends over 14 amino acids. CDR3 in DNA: TGTGCCTGGAATGCTGGGTTCGGGTACAATGAGCAGTTCTTC. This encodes CAWNAGFGYNEQFF.

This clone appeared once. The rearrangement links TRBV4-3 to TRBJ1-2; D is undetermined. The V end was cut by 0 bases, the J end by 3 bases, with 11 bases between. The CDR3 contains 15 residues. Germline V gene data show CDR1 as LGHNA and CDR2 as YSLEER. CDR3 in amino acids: CASSQDLQAYYGYTF. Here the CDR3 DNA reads TGCGCCAGCAGCCAAGACCTGCAGGCTTACTATGGCTACACCTTC.

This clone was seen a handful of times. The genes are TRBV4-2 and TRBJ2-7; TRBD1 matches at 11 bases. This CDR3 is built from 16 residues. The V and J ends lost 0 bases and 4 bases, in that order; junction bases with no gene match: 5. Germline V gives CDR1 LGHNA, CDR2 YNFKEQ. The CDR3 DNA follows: TGTGCCAGCAGCCAAGAAGGGACAGGGGGATTGTACGAGCAGTACTTC. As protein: CASSQEGTGGLYEQYF.

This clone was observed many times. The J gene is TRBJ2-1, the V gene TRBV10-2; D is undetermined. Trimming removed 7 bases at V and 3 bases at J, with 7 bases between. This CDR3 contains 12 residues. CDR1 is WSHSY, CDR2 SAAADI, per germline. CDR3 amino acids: CASTNSYNEQFF. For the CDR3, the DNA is TGCGCCAGCACCAACAGCTACAATGAGCAGTTCTTC.

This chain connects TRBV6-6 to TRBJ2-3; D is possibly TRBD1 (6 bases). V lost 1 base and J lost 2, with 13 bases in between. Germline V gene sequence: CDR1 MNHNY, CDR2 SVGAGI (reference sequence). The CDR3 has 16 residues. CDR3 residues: CASSYFLGDNTDTQYF. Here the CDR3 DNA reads TGTGCCAGCAGTTACTTCCTAGGGGACAACACAGATACGCAGTATTTT.

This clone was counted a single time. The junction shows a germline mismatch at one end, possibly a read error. CDR3 nucleotide sequence: TGTGCCGGCAGCACTACTAGCGGCTACAATGAGCAGTTCTTC. This codes for CAGSTTSGYNEQFF. The chain uses TRBV5-4 and TRBJ2-1, with 8 bases fitting TRBD2. The CDR3 totals 14 residues. The germline V gene encodes CDR1 SGHNT and CDR2 YYREEE (reference sequence). The whole variable domain, remainder taken from reference TRBV5-4 and TRBJ2-1, is ETGVTQSPTHLIKTRGQQVTLRCSSQSGHNTVSWYQQALGQGPQFIFQYYREEENGRGNFPPRFSGLQFPNYSSELNVNALELDDSALYLCAGSTTSGYNEQFFGPGTRLTVL.